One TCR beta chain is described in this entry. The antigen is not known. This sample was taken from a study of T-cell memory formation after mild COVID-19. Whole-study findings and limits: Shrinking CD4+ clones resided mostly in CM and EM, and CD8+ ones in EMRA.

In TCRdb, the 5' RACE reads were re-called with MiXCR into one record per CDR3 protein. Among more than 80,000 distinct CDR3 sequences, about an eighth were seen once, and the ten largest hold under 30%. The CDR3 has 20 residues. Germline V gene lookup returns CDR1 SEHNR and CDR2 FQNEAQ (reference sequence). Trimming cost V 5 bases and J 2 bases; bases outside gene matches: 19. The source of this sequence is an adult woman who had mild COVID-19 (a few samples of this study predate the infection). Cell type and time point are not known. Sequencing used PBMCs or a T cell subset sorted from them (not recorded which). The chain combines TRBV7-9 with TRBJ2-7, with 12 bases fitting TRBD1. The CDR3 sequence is CASSPRTGTGGPGKTYEQYF. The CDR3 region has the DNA TGTGCCAGCAGCCCGCGAACCGGGACAGGGGGCCCAGGGAAAACCTACGAGCAGTACTTC.